A selection of T cell receptor beta chains follows, all from one sample in a study of Ad26.COV2.S vaccination and SARS-CoV-2 variants. The assay was immunoSEQ multiplex PCR, and TCRdb's table has in-frame clones only and misses some. The data contain hundreds of thousands of clones, about four fifths of them seen just once; the ten biggest clones take up roughly 7.4%. This material consisted of peripheral blood, taken in a trial of Ad26.COV2.S vaccine versus placebo. Source of these receptors: a person aged 18-65 years who received the Ad26.COV2.S COVID-19 vaccine or a placebo. The CDR3 runs from the conserved cysteine through the conserved F or W. The order of the fields is V gene, J gene, CDR3 protein.

v_call: TRBV5-5; j_call: TRBJ2-1; cdr3_aa: CASSASGTSNNEQFF
v_call: TRBV18; j_call: TRBJ2-7; cdr3_aa: CASSPTTDYEQYF
v_call: TRBV7-6; j_call: TRBJ2-1; cdr3_aa: CASSFALTNNEQFF
v_call: TRBV9; j_call: TRBJ2-3; cdr3_aa: CASSALGRGVGTDTQYF
v_call: TRBV21-1; j_call: TRBJ2-7; cdr3_aa: CASRKIAGDVSYEQYF
v_call: TRBV2; j_call: TRBJ2-2; cdr3_aa: CASSEGALYANTGELFF
v_call: TRBV10-2; j_call: TRBJ2-7; cdr3_aa: CASSELGEGRNEQYF
v_call: TRBV28; j_call: TRBJ1-4; cdr3_aa: CASITTGAQEKLFF
v_call: TRBV11-3; j_call: TRBJ2-3; cdr3_aa: CASGTPGTSGRGRDTQYF
v_call: TRBV4-2; j_call: TRBJ2-3; cdr3_aa: CASRTSGSTDTQYF
v_call: TRBV9; j_call: TRBJ2-5; cdr3_aa: CASSPSGHLNIETQYF
v_call: TRBV5-1; j_call: TRBJ2-7; cdr3_aa: CASAPGDISYEQYF
v_call: TRBV11-2; j_call: TRBJ2-3; cdr3_aa: CASSLPAVGPGTQYF
v_call: TRBV6-5; j_call: TRBJ1-5; cdr3_aa: CASIGTGDQPQHF
v_call: TRBV5-6; j_call: TRBJ2-2; cdr3_aa: CASSLRQATGELFF
v_call: TRBV5-4; j_call: TRBJ2-1; cdr3_aa: CASSYRTSGVGEQFF
v_call: TRBV19; j_call: TRBJ1-5; cdr3_aa: CASSIGGLLGNQPQHF
v_call: TRBV7-9; j_call: TRBJ1-4; cdr3_aa: CASSFTGANEKLFF
v_call: TRBV5-5; j_call: TRBJ1-1; cdr3_aa: CASSLLPGAYLGEQAFF
v_call: TRBV7-9; j_call: TRBJ1-1; cdr3_aa: CASIPGGGNTEAFF
v_call: TRBV30; j_call: TRBJ1-5; cdr3_aa: CAWSPMGGQVYNQPQHF
v_call: TRBV5-1; j_call: TRBJ1-1; cdr3_aa: CASSFTGRDTEAFF
v_call: TRBV18; j_call: TRBJ1-6; cdr3_aa: CASSPNRGRAPLHF
v_call: TRBV11-2; j_call: TRBJ2-7; cdr3_aa: CASSWGVTYEQYF
v_call: TRBV30; j_call: TRBJ1-3; cdr3_aa: CAWSPTRNTIYF
v_call: TRBV9; j_call: TRBJ1-2; cdr3_aa: CASSPRMGQGMGYTF
v_call: TRBV5-1; j_call: TRBJ2-5; cdr3_aa: CASSWGQGETQYF
v_call: TRBV5-1; j_call: TRBJ2-7; cdr3_aa: CASSPTGGDEQYF
v_call: TRBV6-5; j_call: TRBJ2-7; cdr3_aa: CASRMFGSNYEQYF
v_call: TRBV7-9; j_call: TRBJ1-1; cdr3_aa: CASSPTQGKNTEAFF
v_call: TRBV19; j_call: TRBJ1-2; cdr3_aa: CAVLSGLGYGYTF
v_call: TRBV30; j_call: TRBJ1-5; cdr3_aa: CAWRGAGNQPQHF
v_call: TRBV5-1; j_call: TRBJ1-1; cdr3_aa: CASSLALPIVNTEAFF
v_call: TRBV7-2; j_call: TRBJ2-7; cdr3_aa: CASSLGGTGYEQYF
v_call: TRBV11-2; j_call: TRBJ2-7; cdr3_aa: CASSLVSAYEQYF
v_call: TRBV6-5; j_call: TRBJ2-7; cdr3_aa: CASSLTGLTSYEQYF
v_call: TRBV27; j_call: TRBJ2-3; cdr3_aa: CASRSPTRQKSTDTQYF
v_call: TRBV5-4; j_call: TRBJ1-1; cdr3_aa: CASSVGGRTEAFF
v_call: TRBV10-3; j_call: TRBJ1-2; cdr3_aa: CAISAWTAHYGYTF
v_call: TRBV5-4; j_call: TRBJ2-1; cdr3_aa: CASSLPSGSYNEQFF
v_call: TRBV10-3; j_call: TRBJ2-1; cdr3_aa: CAISGAGGSYNEQFF
v_call: TRBV11-2; j_call: TRBJ1-3; cdr3_aa: CASSRYRGSGNTIYF
v_call: TRBV7-2; j_call: TRBJ2-5; cdr3_aa: CASSTFGTGGGETQYF
v_call: TRBV9; j_call: TRBJ1-3; cdr3_aa: CASSVIGSTLSSGNTIYF
v_call: TRBV5-6; j_call: TRBJ2-5; cdr3_aa: CASSQTPTFETQYF
v_call: TRBV18; j_call: TRBJ2-4; cdr3_aa: CASSPRSTPIAKNIQYF
v_call: TRBV29-1; j_call: TRBJ1-1; cdr3_aa: CSVVPDLNTEAFF
v_call: TRBV7-2; j_call: TRBJ1-6; cdr3_aa: CASSPDRRNSPLHF
v_call: TRBV9; j_call: TRBJ2-1; cdr3_aa: CASGTSGAYNEQFF
v_call: TRBV30; j_call: TRBJ2-3; cdr3_aa: CAWTLGGTQYF
v_call: TRBV18; j_call: TRBJ1-2; cdr3_aa: CASSPRPGTGFGYTF
v_call: TRBV3-1/TRBV3-2; j_call: TRBJ2-4; cdr3_aa: CASSQLVQGGSIQYF
v_call: TRBV5-1; j_call: TRBJ1-2; cdr3_aa: CASSLNIAGTYGYTF
v_call: TRBV18; j_call: TRBJ2-3; cdr3_aa: CASSPPGGGAQYF
v_call: TRBV19; j_call: TRBJ1-1; cdr3_aa: CASSGNTEAFF
v_call: TRBV7-2; j_call: TRBJ2-1; cdr3_aa: CASSSPYNEQFF